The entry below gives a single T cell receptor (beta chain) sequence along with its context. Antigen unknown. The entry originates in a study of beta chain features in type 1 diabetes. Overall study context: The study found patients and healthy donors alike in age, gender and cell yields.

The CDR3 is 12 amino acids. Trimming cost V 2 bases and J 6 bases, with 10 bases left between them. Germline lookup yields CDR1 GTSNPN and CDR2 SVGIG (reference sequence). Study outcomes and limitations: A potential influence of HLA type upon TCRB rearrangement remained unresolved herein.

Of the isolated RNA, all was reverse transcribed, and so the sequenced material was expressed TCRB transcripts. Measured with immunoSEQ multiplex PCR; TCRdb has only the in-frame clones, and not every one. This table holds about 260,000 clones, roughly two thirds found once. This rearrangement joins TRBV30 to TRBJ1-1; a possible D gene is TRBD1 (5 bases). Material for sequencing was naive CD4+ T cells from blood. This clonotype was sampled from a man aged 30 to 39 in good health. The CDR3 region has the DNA TGTGCCTGGAGTCAGGGACCCTCTGAAGCTTTCTTT. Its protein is CAWSQGPSEAFF.